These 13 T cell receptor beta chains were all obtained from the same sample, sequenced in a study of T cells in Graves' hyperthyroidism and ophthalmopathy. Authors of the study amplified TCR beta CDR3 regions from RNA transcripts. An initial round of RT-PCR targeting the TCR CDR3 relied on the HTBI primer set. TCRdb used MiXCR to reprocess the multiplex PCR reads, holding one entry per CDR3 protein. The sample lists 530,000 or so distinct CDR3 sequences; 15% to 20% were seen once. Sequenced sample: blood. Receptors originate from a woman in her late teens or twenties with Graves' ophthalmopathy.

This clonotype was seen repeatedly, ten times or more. The CDR3 region is CAWSGTSGYNEQFF. DNA of the CDR3: TGTGCCTGGAGTGGAACCAGCGGGTACAATGAGCAGTTCTTC. The rearrangement joins TRBV30 to TRBJ2-1, with D possibly TRBD2 on 6 matching bases. The V gene's germline CDR1 is GTSNPN and CDR2 SVGIG (reference sequence). Trimming took 1 base from V and 4 from J, leaving 11 bases between them. This CDR3 is 14 amino acids long.

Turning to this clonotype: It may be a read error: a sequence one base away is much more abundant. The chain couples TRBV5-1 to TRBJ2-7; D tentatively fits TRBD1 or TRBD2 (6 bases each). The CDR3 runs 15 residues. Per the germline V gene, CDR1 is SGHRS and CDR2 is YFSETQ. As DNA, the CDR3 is TGCGCCAGCGGCTTGAATGGCGGGACAATCTACGAGCAGTACTTC. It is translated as CASGLNGGTIYEQYF.

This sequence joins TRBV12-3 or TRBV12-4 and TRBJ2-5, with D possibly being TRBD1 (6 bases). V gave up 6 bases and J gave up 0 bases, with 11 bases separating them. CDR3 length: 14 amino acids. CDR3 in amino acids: CASRGTGHQETQYF. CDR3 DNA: TGTGCCAGCAGGGGAACAGGGCACCAAGAGACCCAGTACTTC.

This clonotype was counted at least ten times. This chain's CDR3 is CATRPGQGHEQYF. The CDR3 nucleotides read TGTGCCACCCGTCCGGGACAGGGACACGAGCAGTACTTC. This sequence joins TRBV12-3 or TRBV12-4 and TRBJ2-7; the match to TRBD1 covers 9 bases. This CDR3 has 13 residues. V was pared by 10 bases and J by 5 bases, with 9 bases of the junction left unmatched.

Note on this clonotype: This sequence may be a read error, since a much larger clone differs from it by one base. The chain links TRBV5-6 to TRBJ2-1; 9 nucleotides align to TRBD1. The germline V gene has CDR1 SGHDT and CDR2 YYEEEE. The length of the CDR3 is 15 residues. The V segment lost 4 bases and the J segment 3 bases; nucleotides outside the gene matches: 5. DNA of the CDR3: TGTGCCAGCAGCGCAGACAGGGGGGGCTACAATGAGCAGTTCTTC. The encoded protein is CASSADRGGYNEQFF.

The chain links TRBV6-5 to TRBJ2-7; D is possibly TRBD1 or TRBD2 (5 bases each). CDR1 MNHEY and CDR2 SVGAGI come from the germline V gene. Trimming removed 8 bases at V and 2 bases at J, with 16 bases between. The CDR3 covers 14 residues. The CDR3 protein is CASVSGDPAYEQYF. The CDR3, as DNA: TGTGCCAGCGTTTCCGGGGACCCGGCCTACGAGCAGTACTTC.

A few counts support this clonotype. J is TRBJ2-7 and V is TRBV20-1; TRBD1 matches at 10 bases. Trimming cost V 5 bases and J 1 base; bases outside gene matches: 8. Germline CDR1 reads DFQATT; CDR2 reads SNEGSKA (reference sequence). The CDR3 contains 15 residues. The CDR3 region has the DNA TGCAGTGCTCCCATCCCGGGACAGGGGTCCTACGAGCAGTACTTC. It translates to CSAPIPGQGSYEQYF.

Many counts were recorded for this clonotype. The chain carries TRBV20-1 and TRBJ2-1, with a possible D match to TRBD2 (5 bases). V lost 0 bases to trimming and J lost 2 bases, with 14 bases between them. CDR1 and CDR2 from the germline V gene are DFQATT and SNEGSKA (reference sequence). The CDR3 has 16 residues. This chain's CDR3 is CSAREGSSITYNEQFF. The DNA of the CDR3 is TGCAGTGCTAGAGAGGGGTCTAGCATCACCTACAATGAGCAGTTCTTC.

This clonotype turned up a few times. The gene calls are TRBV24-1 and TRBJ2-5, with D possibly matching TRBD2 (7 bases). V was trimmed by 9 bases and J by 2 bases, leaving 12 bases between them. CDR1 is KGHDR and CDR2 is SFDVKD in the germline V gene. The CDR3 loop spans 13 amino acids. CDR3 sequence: CATGGAVQETQYF. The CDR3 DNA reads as TGTGCCACCGGGGGGGCAGTGCAAGAGACCCAGTACTTC.

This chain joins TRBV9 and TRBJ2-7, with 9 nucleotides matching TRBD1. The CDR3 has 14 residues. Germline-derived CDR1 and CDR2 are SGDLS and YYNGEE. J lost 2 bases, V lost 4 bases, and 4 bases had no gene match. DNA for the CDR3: TGTGCCAGCAGCCTACAGGGGGCGGCCTACGAGCAGTACTTC. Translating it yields CASSLQGAAYEQYF.

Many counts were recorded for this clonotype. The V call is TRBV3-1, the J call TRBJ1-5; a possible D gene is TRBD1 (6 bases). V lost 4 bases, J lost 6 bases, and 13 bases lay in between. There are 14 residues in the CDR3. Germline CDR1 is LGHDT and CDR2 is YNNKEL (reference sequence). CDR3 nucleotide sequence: TGTGCCAGCAGCCGGGGAGCAGGGGCTCAGCCCCAGCATTTT. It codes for CASSRGAGAQPQHF.

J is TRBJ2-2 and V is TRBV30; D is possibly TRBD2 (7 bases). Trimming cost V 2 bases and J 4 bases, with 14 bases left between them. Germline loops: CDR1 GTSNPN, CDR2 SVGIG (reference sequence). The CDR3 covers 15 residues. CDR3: CAWSRGGEGTGELFF. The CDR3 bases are TGTGCCTGGAGTAGGGGGGGGGAGGGCACCGGGGAGCTGTTTTTT.

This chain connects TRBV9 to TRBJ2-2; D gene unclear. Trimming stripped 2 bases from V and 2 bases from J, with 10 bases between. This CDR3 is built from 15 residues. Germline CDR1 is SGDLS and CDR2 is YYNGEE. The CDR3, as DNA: TGTGCCAGCAGCGTTGGCTCAGCTAACACCGGGGAGCTGTTTTTT. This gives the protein CASSVGSANTGELFF.